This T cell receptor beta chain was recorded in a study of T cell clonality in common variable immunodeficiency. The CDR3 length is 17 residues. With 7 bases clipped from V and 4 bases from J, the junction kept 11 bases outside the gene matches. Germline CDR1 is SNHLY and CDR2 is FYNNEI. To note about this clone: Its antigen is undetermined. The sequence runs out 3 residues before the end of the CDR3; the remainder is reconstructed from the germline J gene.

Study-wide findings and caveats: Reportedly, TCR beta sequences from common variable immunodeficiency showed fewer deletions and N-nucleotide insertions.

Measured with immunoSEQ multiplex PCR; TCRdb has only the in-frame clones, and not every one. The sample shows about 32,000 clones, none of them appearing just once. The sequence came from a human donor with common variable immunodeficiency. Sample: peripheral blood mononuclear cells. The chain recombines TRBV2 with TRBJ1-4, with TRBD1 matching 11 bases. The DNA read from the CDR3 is TGTGCCAGCACCCCGGGACAGGGGGATCTTAATAATGAAAAA. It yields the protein CASTPGQGDLNNEK. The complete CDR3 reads CASTPGQGDLNNEKLFF. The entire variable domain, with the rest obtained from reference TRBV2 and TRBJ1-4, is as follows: EPEVTQTPSHQVTQMGQEVILRCVPISNHLYFYWYRQILGQKVEFLVSFYNNEISEKSEIFDDQFSVERPDGSNFTLKIRSTKLEDSAMYFCASTPGQGDLNNEKLFFGSGTQLSVL.